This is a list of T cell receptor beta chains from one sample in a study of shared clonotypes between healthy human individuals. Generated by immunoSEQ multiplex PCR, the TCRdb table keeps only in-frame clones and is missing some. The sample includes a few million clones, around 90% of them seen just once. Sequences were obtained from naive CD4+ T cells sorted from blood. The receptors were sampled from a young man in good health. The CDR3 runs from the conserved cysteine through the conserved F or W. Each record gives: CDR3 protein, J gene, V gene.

CDR3: CASSLGRASYNEQFF; J: TRBJ2-1; V: TRBV7-9
CDR3: CAWSGDNYGYTF; J: TRBJ1-2; V: TRBV30
CDR3: CASSMKGETQYF; J: TRBJ2-5; V: TRBV5-1
CDR3: CASSEYGQGQDGYTF; J: TRBJ1-2; V: TRBV6-1
CDR3: CASRGLFGGELFF; J: TRBJ2-2; V: TRBV2
CDR3: CAISESSGTSTDTQYF; J: TRBJ2-3; V: TRBV10-3
CDR3: CASSQEPEQGRDTQYF; J: TRBJ2-3; V: TRBV4-3
CDR3: CAIRGGRYNEQFF; J: TRBJ2-1; V: TRBV10-3
CDR3: CASSRVAGAQEQFF; J: TRBJ2-1; V: TRBV7-2
CDR3: CASSWDRGTETQYF; J: TRBJ2-5; V: TRBV5-4
CDR3: CASRGQHSNQPQHF; J: TRBJ1-5; V: TRBV19
CDR3: CASTSGQGRGKTEAFF; J: TRBJ1-1; V: TRBV28
CDR3: CASSFQSGGDHEQYF; J: TRBJ2-7; V: TRBV27
CDR3: CASLYRGVYNEQFF; J: TRBJ2-1; V: TRBV5-6
CDR3: CASSQDMRSGERLQNQPQHF; J: TRBJ1-5; V: TRBV14
CDR3: CASRRTGLGTEAFF; J: TRBJ1-1; V: TRBV6-1
CDR3: CASSLAGLAAQETQYF; J: TRBJ2-5; V: TRBV7-6
CDR3: CASSGQRGAYNEQFF; J: TRBJ2-1; V: TRBV5-1
CDR3: CSARAGTTAFF; J: TRBJ1-1; V: TRBV20-1
CDR3: CSVVALSYEQYF; J: TRBJ2-7; V: TRBV29-1
CDR3: CASSDAAQGSYNEQFF; J: TRBJ2-1; V: TRBV2
CDR3: CASSSGLETYEQYF; J: TRBJ2-7; V: TRBV5-4
CDR3: CASSLEGTFSSYEQYF; J: TRBJ2-7; V: TRBV5-5
CDR3: CASTVRGEQFF; J: TRBJ2-1; V: TRBV6-5
CDR3: CSARDRGTQYF; J: TRBJ2-3; V: TRBV20-1
CDR3: CASRQGGSYEQYF; J: TRBJ2-7; V: TRBV19
CDR3: CASSVEAGGYNEQFF; J: TRBJ2-1; V: TRBV9
CDR3: CASSEDRGSYEQYF; J: TRBJ2-7; V: TRBV10-2
CDR3: CASRLAGGTDTQYF; J: TRBJ2-3; V: TRBV6-5
CDR3: CAWSLLFGTGNNSPLHF; J: TRBJ1-6; V: TRBV30
CDR3: CASSVESAGDAYNEQFF; J: TRBJ2-1; V: TRBV9
CDR3: CASSLITGQSGELFF; J: TRBJ2-2; V: TRBV5-1
CDR3: CASSGLGGSGNTIYF; J: TRBJ1-3; V: TRBV9
CDR3: CASSEPATGSNQPQHF; J: TRBJ1-5; V: TRBV28
CDR3: CASSMARNTGELFF; J: TRBJ2-2; V: TRBV19
CDR3: CASSYPNEKLFF; J: TRBJ1-4; V: TRBV6-6
CDR3: CASSLPTGIHGYTF; J: TRBJ1-2; V: TRBV7-9